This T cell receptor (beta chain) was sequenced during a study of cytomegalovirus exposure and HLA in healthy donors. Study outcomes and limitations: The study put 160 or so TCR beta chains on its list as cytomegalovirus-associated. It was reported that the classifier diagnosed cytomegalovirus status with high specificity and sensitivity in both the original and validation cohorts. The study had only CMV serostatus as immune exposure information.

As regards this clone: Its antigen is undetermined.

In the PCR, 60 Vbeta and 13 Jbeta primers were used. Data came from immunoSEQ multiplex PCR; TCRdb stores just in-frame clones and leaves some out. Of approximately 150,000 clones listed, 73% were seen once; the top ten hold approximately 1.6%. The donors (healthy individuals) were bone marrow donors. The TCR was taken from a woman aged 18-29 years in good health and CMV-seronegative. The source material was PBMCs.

CDR3 coding DNA: TGTGCCAGCAGCTATAGGAGCTCCTACGAGCAGTACGTC. This translates into CASSYRSSYEQYV. The chain employs TRBV7-2 and TRBJ2-7, with D unresolved. CDR1 is SGHTA and CDR2 is FQGNSA in the germline V gene. The CDR3 sequence is 13 residues long. Trimming left V 4 bases short and J 0 bases short, with 7 bases between.